Below are 26 T cell receptor beta chains sequenced from a single sample in a study of blood T cell repertoires in COVID-19. Only in-frame clones appear in the TCRdb table, and some are missing; sequencing was by immunoSEQ multiplex PCR. Counted here are around 130,000 clones, 88% occurring once; the ten biggest clones make up about 2%. The sequencing sample was made of peripheral blood. The receptors were gathered from a man in his 70s with active COVID-19.

The chain carries TRBV19 and TRBJ2-3, with 8 bases that match TRBD2. CDR3 length: 16 amino acids. J lost 1 base, V lost 5 bases, and 8 bases had no gene match. Germline values: CDR1 LNHDA, CDR2 SQIVND (reference sequence). The DNA for the CDR3 is TGTGCCAGTAGTTTGATCTCGGGAGGGGGCACAGATACGCAGTATTTT. The encoded protein is CASSLISGGGTDTQYF.

V usage is TRBV27 and J usage is TRBJ2-7, with D tentatively TRBD1 (5 bases). The germline CDR1 and CDR2 sequences are MNHEY and SMNVEV (reference sequence). The CDR3 is 13 residues long. The ends were cut back, 3 bases at V and 5 bases at J, with 11 bases in the middle. The CDR3 sequence is CASSFTRADEQYF. The CDR3 DNA sequence: TGTGCCAGCAGTTTCACCAGGGCGGACGAGCAGTACTTC.

This clone has a handful of counts. This chain uses TRBV30 with TRBJ2-7; D is ambiguous. Germline V CDR1 and CDR2: GTSNPN, SVGIG (reference sequence). Trimming cost V 0 bases and J 2 bases, with 11 bases left between them. This CDR3 contains 14 residues. In nucleotides, the CDR3 is TGTGCCTGGAGTGTACTCCAGGCTACCTACGAGCAGTACTTC. Its protein is CAWSVLQATYEQYF.

The rearrangement joins TRBV18 to TRBJ1-6; D is possibly TRBD1 (6 bases). The CDR3 consists of 15 residues. Germline V lookup: CDR1 KGHSH, CDR2 LQKENI. V lost 5 bases and J 7 bases, leaving 15 bases between the germline ends. The CDR3 here is CASSSAGTPNSPLHF. The CDR3, as DNA: TGTGCCAGCTCATCCGCCGGGACACCCAATTCACCCCTCCACTTT.

As to this clone: Other DNA sequences of this sample code for an identical CDR3. The rearrangement uses TRBV5-1 and TRBJ1-4; D is unclear. The germline CDR1 and CDR2 sequences are SGHRS and YFSETQ. The V end was cut by 0 bases, the J end by 5 bases, with 5 bases between. This CDR3 contains 13 residues. Here the CDR3 reads CASSLARNEKLFF. CDR3 sequence (DNA): TGCGCCAGCAGCTTGGCCCGGAATGAAAAACTGTTTTTT.

This rearrangement joins TRBV28 to TRBJ2-7, with 7 bases lining up with TRBD2. J was trimmed by 4 bases and V by 4 bases; bases with no gene match: 13. This CDR3 spans 16 amino acids. CDR1 is MDHEN and CDR2 is SYDVKM in the germline V gene. This CDR3 is CASSSSTSQPKYEQYF. DNA for the CDR3: TGTGCCAGCAGTTCCTCGACTAGCCAACCGAAGTACGAGCAGTACTTC.

The chain couples TRBV18 to TRBJ1-1, with TRBD1 identical over 12 bases. V trimming: 4 bases; J trimming: 4 bases; junction bases outside the gene matches: 1. Germline CDR1 is KGHSH and CDR2 is LQKENI. The CDR3 is 14 residues long. As DNA, the CDR3 is TGTGCCAGCTCACAGGGACAGGGGGCCACTGAAGCTTTCTTT. Encoded protein: CASSQGQGATEAFF.

This chain joins TRBV5-1 and TRBJ2-2; maybe TRBD1 (6 bases). Germline assignment: CDR1 SGHRS and CDR2 YFSETQ. The CDR3 totals 14 residues. V was shortened by 2 bases and J by 7 bases, with 12 bases between the two germline ends. For the CDR3, the DNA is TGCGCCAGCAGCTTTACAGGGTTTGGCGGGGAGCTGTTTTTT. Translating gives CASSFTGFGGELFF.

V gene TRBV2 combines with J gene TRBJ2-7; a weak D match, TRBD2 (5 bases). Germline V gives CDR1 SNHLY, CDR2 FYNNEI. V lost 4 bases and J 3 bases, leaving 16 bases between the germline ends. The CDR3 is 15 amino acids. The CDR3 protein is CASSGFGGANYEQYF. The CDR3 DNA follows: TGTGCCAGCAGTGGCTTTGGAGGAGCCAACTACGAGCAGTACTTC.

The chain joins TRBV14 to TRBJ1-1; D gene ambiguous. In germline, CDR1 is SGHDN, CDR2 FVKESK. The V end lost 3 bases, the J end lost 0 bases, and 5 bases lay between the germline ends. The CDR3 consists of 13 residues. The CDR3 coding sequence is TGTGCCAGCAGCCAGGACTTGAACACTGAAGCTTTCTTT. Translation gives CASSQDLNTEAFF.

The CDR3 bases are TGTGCCAGCAGCCCACCTACAGTTGCAACTAATGAAAAACTGTTTTTT. Protein product: CASSPPTVATNEKLFF. This chain links TRBV4-2 with TRBJ1-4; no firm D call. Germline V gene sequence: CDR1 LGHNA, CDR2 YNFKEQ. This CDR3 is built from 16 residues. Between the trimmed V and J ends, which lost 4 bases and 0 bases, there was a span of 12 bases.

This clone was found a few times. The CDR3 DNA sequence: TGTGCCTGGAGTCCTGCGAACACCGGGGAGCTGTTTTTT. It codes for CAWSPANTGELFF. The chain joins TRBV30 to TRBJ2-2; D gene uncertain. Trimming took off 2 bases at V and 0 bases at J, with 4 bases between the two ends. In germline, CDR1 is GTSNPN, CDR2 SVGIG (reference sequence). This CDR3 comprises 13 residues.

This clone came up a few times. The V gene is TRBV29-1, the J gene TRBJ2-1, with 7 bases matching TRBD2. The length of the CDR3 is 12 residues. Germline values: CDR1 SQVTM, CDR2 ANQGSEA. The J segment lost 2 bases and the V segment lost 7 bases, leaving 2 bases of the junction unmatched. CDR3 sequence: CSGGLAYNEQFF. CDR3 coding DNA: TGCAGCGGTGGACTAGCCTACAATGAGCAGTTCTTC.

V is TRBV5-1 and J is TRBJ1-4; possibly TRBD1 for D (6 bases). The CDR3 consists of 16 residues. Germline-derived CDR1 and CDR2 are SGHRS and YFSETQ. The ends were cut back, 2 bases at V and 0 bases at J, with 11 bases in the middle. The CDR3 DNA reads as TGCGCCAGCAGCTTACAGGGTTTCGCAACTAATGAAAAACTGTTTTTT. Its translation is CASSLQGFATNEKLFF.

V and J are TRBV7-2 and TRBJ2-4; a weak D match, TRBD2 (6 bases). Germline-derived CDR1 and CDR2 are SGHTA and FQGNSA. V was shortened by 5 bases and J by 6 bases, with 17 bases between the two germline ends. The CDR3 spans 15 residues. CDR3 coding DNA: TGTGCCAGCAGCCCGCGCTCGCCGACTAGAAACATTCAGTACTTC. This sequence encodes CASSPRSPTRNIQYF.

The V gene is TRBV5-4, the J gene TRBJ2-3; D is unresolved. There are 16 residues in the CDR3. With 0 bases removed from V and 1 base from J, the gap between germline ends came to 12 bases. Germline CDR1 SGHNT, CDR2 YYREEE (reference sequence). The CDR3 DNA sequence: TGTGCCAGCAGCTTGGGGCAGCAGACTCGCACAGATACGCAGTATTTT. Translating gives CASSLGQQTRTDTQYF.

The V and J genes are TRBV12-3 or TRBV12-4 and TRBJ1-5; TRBD1 agrees at 10 bases. The CDR3 extends over 13 amino acids. V lost 6 bases to trimming and J lost 9 bases; unmatched junction nucleotides: 5. Written as DNA, the CDR3 is TGTGCCAGCAGCTCGACAGGGGGCATGCCCCAGCATTTT. Residues: CASSSTGGMPQHF.

The rearrangement links TRBV10-3 to TRBJ1-1; D not certain. The CDR3 loop spans 14 amino acids. Germline V gene data show CDR1 as ENHRY and CDR2 as SYGVKD. V lost 3 bases and J 0 bases, leaving 8 bases between the germline ends. The CDR3 spells CAISEGVMNTEAFF. In nucleotides, the CDR3 is TGTGCCATCAGTGAAGGAGTGATGAACACTGAAGCTTTCTTT.

The V gene is TRBV7-2, the J gene TRBJ2-5, with D uncertain. V gave up 0 bases and J gave up 1 base, with 3 bases separating them. The CDR3 is made up of 13 amino acids. Germline-derived CDR1 and CDR2 are SGHTA and FQGNSA. The CDR3 DNA follows: TGTGCCAGCAGCTTAGCCCTCCAAGAGACCCAGTACTTC. This gives the protein CASSLALQETQYF.

J is TRBJ2-3 and V is TRBV7-9; TRBD2 agrees at 14 bases. V was clipped by 5 bases and J by 1 base; unmatched bases: 2. The CDR3 contains 16 residues. The germline V gene encodes CDR1 SEHNR and CDR2 FQNEAQ (reference sequence). The CDR3 DNA reads TGTGCCAGCAGCCCGGGACTAGCGGGGGGCACAGATACGCAGTATTTT. This gives the protein CASSPGLAGGTDTQYF.

V is TRBV10-3 and J is TRBJ1-1; 9 positions match TRBD1. Trimming took 6 bases from V and 6 from J; bases not matched to a gene: 8. CDR1 and CDR2 (germline): ENHRY, SYGVKD. The CDR3 totals 14 residues. CDR3 nucleotide sequence: TGTGCCATCAGGGGGACAGGGAAGACGTCTGAAGCTTTCTTT. It codes for CAIRGTGKTSEAFF.

CDR3 nucleotides: TGCAGCGTTGATGGGACAGACACCTACGAGCAGTACTTC. This sequence encodes CSVDGTDTYEQYF. V gene TRBV29-1 combines with J gene TRBJ2-7, with 7 bases fitting TRBD1. The CDR3 is 13 amino acids. CDR1 SQVTM and CDR2 ANQGSEA come from the germline V gene. V lost 3 bases to trimming and J lost 2 bases; unmatched junction nucleotides: 4.

CDR3 residues: CASSYSEGSSPLHF. The CDR3 nucleotides are TGTGCCAGCAGTTACTCGGAGGGATCCTCACCCCTCCACTTT. The chain recombines TRBV6-5 with TRBJ1-6, with no clear D. Trimming shortened V by 0 bases and J by 10 bases, and 10 bases separated the two germline ends. This CDR3 region has 14 residues. The germline V gene encodes CDR1 MNHEY and CDR2 SVGAGI.

This clone has a handful of counts. The V gene is TRBV11-2, the J gene TRBJ1-2; 8 nucleotides match TRBD1. J lost 7 bases, V lost 1 base, and 8 bases had no gene match. Germline CDR1 and CDR2: SGHAT and FQNNGV. The CDR3 sequence is 15 residues long. DNA for the CDR3: TGTGCCAGCAGCTTAGGTCCAGGGGGCGTGGGTGGCTACACCTTC. Protein product: CASSLGPGGVGGYTF.

The chain uses TRBV4-3 and TRBJ1-1, with D perhaps matching TRBD1 (6 bases). The ends were cut back, 0 bases at V and 11 bases at J, with 28 bases in the middle. The CDR3 has 18 amino acids. Germline V lookup: CDR1 LGHNA, CDR2 YSLEER. CDR3: CASSQDSHIQGLGQEAFF. CDR3 coding DNA: TGCGCCAGCAGCCAAGATAGCCACATACAGGGCTTGGGCCAAGAGGCTTTCTTT.

The rearrangement joins TRBV2 to TRBJ2-7; D is uncertain. Looked up from germline, CDR1 is SNHLY and CDR2 is FYNNEI. CDR3 length: 13 residues. The V end was cut by 6 bases, the J end by 6 bases, with 15 bases between. The CDR3 coding sequence is TGTGCCAGCAGCGCCAAGTCGCGTAGCGAGCAGTACTTC. Its protein product is CASSAKSRSEQYF.